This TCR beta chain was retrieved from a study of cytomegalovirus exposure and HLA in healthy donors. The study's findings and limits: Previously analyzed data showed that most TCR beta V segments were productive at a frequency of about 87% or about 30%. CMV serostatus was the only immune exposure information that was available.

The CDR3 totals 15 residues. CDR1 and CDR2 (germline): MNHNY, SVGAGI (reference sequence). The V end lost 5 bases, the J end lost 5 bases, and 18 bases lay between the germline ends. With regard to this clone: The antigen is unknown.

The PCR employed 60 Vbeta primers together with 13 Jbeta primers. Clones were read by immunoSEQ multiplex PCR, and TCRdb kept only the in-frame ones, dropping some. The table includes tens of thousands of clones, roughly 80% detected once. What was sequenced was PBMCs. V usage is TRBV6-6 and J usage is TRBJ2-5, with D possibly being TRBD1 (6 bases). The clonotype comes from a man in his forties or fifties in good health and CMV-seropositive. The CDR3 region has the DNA TGTGCCAGCAGTATCGGCAGGGGATTAAGTGAGACCCAGTACTTC. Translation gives CASSIGRGLSETQYF.